The sequence of this T cell receptor beta chain was determined in a study of blood T cell repertoires in COVID-19. In the study overall: Sites in the United States, Italy and Spain provided acute and convalescent COVID-19 samples. The analysed material was cDNA or gDNA that came from T cells, B-cell-depleted T cells, or PBMCs.

Enrollment of patients from Seattle took place during active infection, with longitudinal follow-up. This CDR3 is 15 amino acids long. The trim removed 6 bases at V and 6 bases at J, leaving 8 bases unmatched. Per the germline V gene, CDR1 is LNHDA and CDR2 is SQIVND (reference sequence). In the authors' workflow: From reference gene primer amplification, estimates of nucleated cell counts were derived. Repertoires were generated with immunoSEQ multiplex PCR, while TCRdb's copy carries only in-frame clones and drops some. V and J calls and clone size are given by that table; D and trimming were obtained from the DNA. Of about 220,000 clones in the sample, around 86% were seen once.

The receptor was isolated from a woman in her forties or fifties with COVID-19, enrolled during active disease. The sample consisted of peripheral blood. The chain carries TRBV19 and TRBJ2-1, with 10 nucleotides matching TRBD1. As DNA, the CDR3 is TGTGCCAGTAGCTACACCGGGACAGGGGTCAATGAGCAGTTCTTC. The encoded protein is CASSYTGTGVNEQFF.